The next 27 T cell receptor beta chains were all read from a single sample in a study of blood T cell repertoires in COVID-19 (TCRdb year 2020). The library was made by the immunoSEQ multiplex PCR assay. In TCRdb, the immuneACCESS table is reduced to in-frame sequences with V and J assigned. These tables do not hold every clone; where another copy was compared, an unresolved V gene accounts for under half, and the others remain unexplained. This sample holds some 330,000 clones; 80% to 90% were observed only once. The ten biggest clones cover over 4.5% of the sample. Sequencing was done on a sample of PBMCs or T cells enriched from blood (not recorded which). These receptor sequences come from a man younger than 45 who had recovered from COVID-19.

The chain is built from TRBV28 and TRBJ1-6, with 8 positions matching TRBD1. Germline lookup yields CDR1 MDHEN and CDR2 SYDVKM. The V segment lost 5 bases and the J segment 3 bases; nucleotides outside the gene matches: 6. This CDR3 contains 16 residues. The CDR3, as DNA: TGTGCCAGCAGTCGACAGGGGAGGAGCTATAATTCACCCCTCCACTTT. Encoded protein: CASSRQGRSYNSPLHF.

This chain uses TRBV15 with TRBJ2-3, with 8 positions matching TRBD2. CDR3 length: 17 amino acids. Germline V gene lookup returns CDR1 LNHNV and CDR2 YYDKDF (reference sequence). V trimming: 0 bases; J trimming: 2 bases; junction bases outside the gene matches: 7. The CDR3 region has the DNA TGTGCCACCAGCAGAGATCTGCGGGGGGCCCCCACAGATACGCAGTATTTT. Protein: CATSRDLRGAPTDTQYF.

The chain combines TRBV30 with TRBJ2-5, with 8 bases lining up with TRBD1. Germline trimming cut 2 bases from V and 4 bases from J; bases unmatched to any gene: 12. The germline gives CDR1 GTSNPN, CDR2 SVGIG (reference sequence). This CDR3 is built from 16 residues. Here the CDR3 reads CAWSQDRDLLGETQYF. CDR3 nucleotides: TGTGCCTGGAGTCAGGACAGGGACCTCCTCGGAGAGACCCAGTACTTC.

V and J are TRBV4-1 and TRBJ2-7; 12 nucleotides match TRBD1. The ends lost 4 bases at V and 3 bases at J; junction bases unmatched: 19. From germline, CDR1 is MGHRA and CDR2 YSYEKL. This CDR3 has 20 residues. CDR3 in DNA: TGCGCCAGCAGCCTCACGGGACAGGGGGCCCGCCCAAGCTTCGACTACGAGCAGTACTTC. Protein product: CASSLTGQGARPSFDYEQYF.

The CDR3, as DNA: TGTGCCAGCAATAAAAGGGGGGGCTCCCTCTCTGGGGCCAACGTCCTGACTTTC. Amino acid sequence: CASNKRGGSLSGANVLTF. The rearrangement joins TRBV9 to TRBJ2-6; D may be TRBD2 (7 bases). In germline, CDR1 is SGDLS, CDR2 YYNGEE. V was clipped by 6 bases and J by 0 bases, with 19 bases between them. CDR3 length: 18 amino acids.

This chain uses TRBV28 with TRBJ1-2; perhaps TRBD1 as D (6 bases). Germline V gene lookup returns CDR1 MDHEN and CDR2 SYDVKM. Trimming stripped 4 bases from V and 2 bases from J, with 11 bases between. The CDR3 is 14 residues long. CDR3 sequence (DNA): TGTGCCAGCAGTTCGTGGACAGAAAACTATGGCTACACCTTC. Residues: CASSSWTENYGYTF.

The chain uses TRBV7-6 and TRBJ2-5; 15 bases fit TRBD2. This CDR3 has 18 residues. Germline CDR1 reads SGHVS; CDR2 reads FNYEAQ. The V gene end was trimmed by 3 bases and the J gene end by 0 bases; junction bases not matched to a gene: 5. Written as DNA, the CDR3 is TGTGCCAGCAGCTTGGGACTAGCGGGGGGCCGGCACCAAGAGACCCAGTACTTC. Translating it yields CASSLGLAGGRHQETQYF.

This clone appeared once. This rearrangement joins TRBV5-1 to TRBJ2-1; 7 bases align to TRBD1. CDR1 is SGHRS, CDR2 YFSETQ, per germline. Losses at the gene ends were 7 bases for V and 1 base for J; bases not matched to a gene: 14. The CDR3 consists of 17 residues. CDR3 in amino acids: CASAGPEGASSYNEQFF. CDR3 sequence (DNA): TGCGCCAGCGCAGGGCCCGAGGGGGCCTCGTCCTACAATGAGCAGTTCTTC. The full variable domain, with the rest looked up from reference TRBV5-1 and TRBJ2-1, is KAGVTQTPRYLIKTRGQQVTLSCSPISGHRSVSWYQQTPGQGLQFLFEYFSETQRNKGNFPGRFSGRQFSNSRSEMNVSTLELGDSALYLCASAGPEGASSYNEQFFGPGTRLTVL.

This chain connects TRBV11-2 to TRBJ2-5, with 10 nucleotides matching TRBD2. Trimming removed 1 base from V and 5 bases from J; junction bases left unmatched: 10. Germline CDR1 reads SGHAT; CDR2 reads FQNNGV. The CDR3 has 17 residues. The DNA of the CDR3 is TGTGCCAGCAGCTTAGTCCCAGCGGGGGGGCCGGGGGAGACCCAGTACTTC. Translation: CASSLVPAGGPGETQYF. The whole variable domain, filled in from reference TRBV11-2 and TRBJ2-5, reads EAGVAQSPRYKIIEKRQSVAFWCNPISGHATLYWYQQILGQGPKLLIQFQNNGVVDDSQLPKDRFSAERLKGVDSTLKIQPAKLEDSAVYLCASSLVPAGGPGETQYFGPGTRLLVL.

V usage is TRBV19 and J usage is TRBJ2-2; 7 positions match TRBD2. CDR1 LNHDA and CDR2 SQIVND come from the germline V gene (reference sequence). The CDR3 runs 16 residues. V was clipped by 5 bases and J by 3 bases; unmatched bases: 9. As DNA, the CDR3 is TGTGCCAGTAGTCCGTTAGAGCGGGGCGACACCGGGGAGCTGTTTTTT. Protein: CASSPLERGDTGELFF.

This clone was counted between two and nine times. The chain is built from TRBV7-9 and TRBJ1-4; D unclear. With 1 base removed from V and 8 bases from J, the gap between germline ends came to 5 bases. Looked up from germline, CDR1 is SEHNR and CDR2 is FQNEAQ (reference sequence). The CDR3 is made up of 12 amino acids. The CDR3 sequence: CASSLDKEKLFF. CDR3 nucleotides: TGTGCCAGCAGCTTAGATAAAGAAAAACTGTTTTTT.

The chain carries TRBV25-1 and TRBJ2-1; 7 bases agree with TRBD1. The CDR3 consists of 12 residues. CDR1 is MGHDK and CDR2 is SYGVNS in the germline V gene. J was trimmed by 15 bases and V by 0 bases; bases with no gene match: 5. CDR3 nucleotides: TGTGCCAGCAGTGAATACAGGGGGAGCCCGTTCTTC. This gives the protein CASSEYRGSPFF.

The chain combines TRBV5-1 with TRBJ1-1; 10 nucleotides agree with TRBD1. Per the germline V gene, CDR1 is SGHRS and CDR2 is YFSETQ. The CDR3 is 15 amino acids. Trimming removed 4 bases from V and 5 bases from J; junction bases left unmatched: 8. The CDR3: CASSEAGTGETEAFF. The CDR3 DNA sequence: TGCGCCAGCAGCGAAGCCGGGACAGGGGAGACTGAAGCTTTCTTT.

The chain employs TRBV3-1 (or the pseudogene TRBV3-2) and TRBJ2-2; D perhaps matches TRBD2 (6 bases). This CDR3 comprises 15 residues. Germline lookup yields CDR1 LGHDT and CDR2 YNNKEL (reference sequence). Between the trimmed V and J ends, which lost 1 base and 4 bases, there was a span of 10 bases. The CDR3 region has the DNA TGTGCCAGCAGCCAAGGGGCGGGAACCACCGGGGAGCTGTTTTTT. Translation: CASSQGAGTTGELFF.

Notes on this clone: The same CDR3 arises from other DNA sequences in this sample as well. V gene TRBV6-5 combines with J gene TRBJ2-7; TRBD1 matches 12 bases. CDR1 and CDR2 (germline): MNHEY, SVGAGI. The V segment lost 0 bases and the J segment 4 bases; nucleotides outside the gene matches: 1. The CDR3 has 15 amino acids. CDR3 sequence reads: CASSYSGQGAYEQYF. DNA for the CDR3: TGTGCCAGCAGTTACTCGGGACAGGGGGCTTACGAGCAGTACTTC.

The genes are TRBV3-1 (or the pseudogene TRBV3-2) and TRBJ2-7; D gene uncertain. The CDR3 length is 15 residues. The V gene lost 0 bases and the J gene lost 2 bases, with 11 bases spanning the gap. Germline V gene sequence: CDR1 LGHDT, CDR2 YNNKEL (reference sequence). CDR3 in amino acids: CASSQEQLLTYEQYF. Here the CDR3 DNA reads TGTGCCAGCAGCCAAGAACAGCTCCTTACCTACGAGCAGTACTTC.

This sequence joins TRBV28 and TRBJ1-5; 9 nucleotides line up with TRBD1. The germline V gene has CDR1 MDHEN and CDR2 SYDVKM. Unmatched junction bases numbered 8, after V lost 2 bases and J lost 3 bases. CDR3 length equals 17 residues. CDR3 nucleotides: TGTGCCAGCAGTTTAAAGTACGGGACAGGGATCAATCAGCCCCAGCATTTT. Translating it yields CASSLKYGTGINQPQHF.

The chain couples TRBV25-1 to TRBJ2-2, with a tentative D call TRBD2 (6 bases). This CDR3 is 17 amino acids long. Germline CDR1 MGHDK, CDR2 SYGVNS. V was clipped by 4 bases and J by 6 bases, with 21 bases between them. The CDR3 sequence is CASSADPTRSGSGELFF. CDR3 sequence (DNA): TGTGCCAGCAGTGCCGACCCGACTAGGTCGGGGTCCGGGGAGCTGTTTTTT. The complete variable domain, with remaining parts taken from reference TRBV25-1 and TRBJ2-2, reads EADIYQTPRYLVIGTGKKITLECSQTMGHDKMYWYQQDPGMELHLIHYSYGVNSTEKGDLSSESTVSRIRTEHFPLTLESARPSHTSQYLCASSADPTRSGSGELFFGEGSRLTVL.

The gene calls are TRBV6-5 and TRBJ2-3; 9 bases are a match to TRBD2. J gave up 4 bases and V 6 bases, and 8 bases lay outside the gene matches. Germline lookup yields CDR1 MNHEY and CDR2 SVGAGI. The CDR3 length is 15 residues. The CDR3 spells CASSFLAGTSDTQYF. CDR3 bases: TGTGCCAGCAGCTTCCTAGCGGGGACCTCAGATACGCAGTATTTT.

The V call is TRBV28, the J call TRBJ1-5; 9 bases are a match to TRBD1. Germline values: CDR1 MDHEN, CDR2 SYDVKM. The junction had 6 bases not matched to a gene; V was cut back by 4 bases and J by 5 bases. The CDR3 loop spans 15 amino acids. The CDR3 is CASSSPGQGDQPQHF. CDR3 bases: TGTGCCAGCAGTTCCCCGGGACAGGGCGATCAGCCCCAGCATTTT.

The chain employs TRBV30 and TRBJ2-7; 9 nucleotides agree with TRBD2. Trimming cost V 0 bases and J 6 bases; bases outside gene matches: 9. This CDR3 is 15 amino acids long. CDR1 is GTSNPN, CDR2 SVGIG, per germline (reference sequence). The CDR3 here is CAWSVLGAGGSEQYF. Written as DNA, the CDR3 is TGTGCCTGGAGTGTTCTTGGAGCGGGGGGTAGCGAGCAGTACTTC. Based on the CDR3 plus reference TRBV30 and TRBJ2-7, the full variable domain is SQTIHQWPATLVQPVGSPLSLECTVEGTSNPNLYWYRQAAGRGLQLLFYSVGIGQISSEVPQNLSASRPQDRQFILSSKKLLLSDSGFYLCAWSVLGAGGSEQYFGPGTRLTVT.

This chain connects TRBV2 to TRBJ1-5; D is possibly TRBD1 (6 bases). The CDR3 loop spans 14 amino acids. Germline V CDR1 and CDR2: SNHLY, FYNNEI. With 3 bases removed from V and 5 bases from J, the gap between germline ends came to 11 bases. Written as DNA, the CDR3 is TGTGCCAGCAGTGAGGCCAGGGGATATCAGCCCCAGCATTTT. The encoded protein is CASSEARGYQPQHF.

In DNA, the CDR3 is TGTGCCAGCAGTGAGGGACAGGGGGAGACCTATGGCTACACCTTC. This gives the protein CASSEGQGETYGYTF. The chain employs TRBV2 and TRBJ1-2, with 11 bases matching TRBD1. Looked up from germline, CDR1 is SNHLY and CDR2 is FYNNEI. J was trimmed by 4 bases and V by 3 bases; bases with no gene match: 4. The CDR3 loop spans 15 amino acids.

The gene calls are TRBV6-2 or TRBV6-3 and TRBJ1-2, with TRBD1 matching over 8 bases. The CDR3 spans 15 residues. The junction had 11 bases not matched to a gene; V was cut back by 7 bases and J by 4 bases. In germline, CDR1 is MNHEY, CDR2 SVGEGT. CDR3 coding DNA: TGTGCCAGCACCCCCGGACAGGGAGCCTTCTATGGCTACACCTTC. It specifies CASTPGQGAFYGYTF.

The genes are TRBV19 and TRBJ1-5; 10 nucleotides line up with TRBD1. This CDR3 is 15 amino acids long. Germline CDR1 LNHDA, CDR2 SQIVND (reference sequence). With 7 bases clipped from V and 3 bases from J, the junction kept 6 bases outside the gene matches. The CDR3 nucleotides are TGTGCCAGTAATCCGGGACAGGGGCCCAATCAGCCCCAGCATTTT. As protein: CASNPGQGPNQPQHF.

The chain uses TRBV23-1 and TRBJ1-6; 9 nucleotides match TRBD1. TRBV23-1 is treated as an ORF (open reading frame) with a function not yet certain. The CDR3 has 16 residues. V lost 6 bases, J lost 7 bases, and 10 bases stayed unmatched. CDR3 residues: CASSRHLGTGNSPLHF. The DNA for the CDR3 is TGCGCCAGCAGCCGCCACCTCGGGACAGGGAATTCACCCCTCCACTTT.

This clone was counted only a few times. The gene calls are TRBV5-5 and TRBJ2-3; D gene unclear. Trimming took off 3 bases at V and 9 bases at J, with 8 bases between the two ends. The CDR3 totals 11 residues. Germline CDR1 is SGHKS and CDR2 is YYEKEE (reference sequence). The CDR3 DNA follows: TGTGCCAGCAGCTACGGGTACACGCAGTATTTT. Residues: CASSYGYTQYF.